Shown below are 26 T cell receptor beta chains from a single sample sequenced in a study of cytomegalovirus exposure and HLA in healthy donors. 60 Vbeta and 13 Jbeta primers were used in PCR. Clones were read by immunoSEQ multiplex PCR, and TCRdb kept only the in-frame ones, dropping some. The table includes around 97,000 clones, around 79% detected once. The sequencing sample was made of PBMCs. All receptors derive from a man aged 50-60 years in good health and CMV-seropositive.

The chain has TRBV4-2 and TRBJ2-3, with 9 positions matching TRBD2. CDR3 length equals 16 residues. Germline V lookup: CDR1 LGHNA, CDR2 YNFKEQ. J was trimmed by 4 bases and V by 3 bases; bases with no gene match: 8. The CDR3 bases are TGTGCCAGCAGCCATGAGCACGCGGGAGGGCCAGATACGCAGTATTTT. Its protein is CASSHEHAGGPDTQYF.

This clone was detected only a few times. V usage is TRBV28 and J usage is TRBJ2-3, with 8 bases matching TRBD1. CDR1 and CDR2 (germline): MDHEN, SYDVKM. The V segment lost 5 bases and the J segment 4 bases; nucleotides outside the gene matches: 8. The CDR3 has 15 amino acids. The CDR3 coding sequence is TGTGCCAGCAGTCCAACCGGACAGGGCCCAGATACGCAGTATTTT. Amino acids: CASSPTGQGPDTQYF. The full variable domain, completed using reference TRBV28 and TRBJ2-3, is DVKVTQSSRYLVKRTGEKVFLECVQDMDHENMFWYRQDPGLGLRLIYFSYDVKMKEKGDIPEGYSVSREKKERFSLILESASTNQTSMYLCASSPTGQGPDTQYFGPGTRLTVL.

J is TRBJ1-1 and V is TRBV30, with TRBD1 matching 9 bases. V gave up 2 bases and J gave up 10 bases; unmatched junction bases: 8. Germline V CDR1 and CDR2: GTSNPN, SVGIG (reference sequence). The CDR3 contains 13 residues. CDR3 in DNA: TGTGCCTGGAGTTCATCCCCGACAGGGGGAGCTTTCTTT. Amino acid sequence: CAWSSSPTGGAFF.

V gene TRBV7-2 combines with J gene TRBJ2-5; tentatively, D is TRBD2 (5 bases). This CDR3 contains 11 residues. V dropped 11 bases and J dropped 11 bases, with 18 bases sitting between them. Germline V gene lookup returns CDR1 SGHTA and CDR2 FQGNSA. The CDR3 here is CAVTRERKQYF. DNA for the CDR3: TGTGCCGTCACTCGGGAAAGGAAGCAGTACTTC.

The rearrangement links TRBV28 to TRBJ2-1; D might be TRBD1 (5 bases). CDR1 and CDR2 from the germline V gene are MDHEN and SYDVKM. This CDR3 spans 13 amino acids. V was trimmed by 7 bases and J by 2 bases, leaving 9 bases between them. CDR3 in amino acids: CASTWGAYNEQFF. The CDR3 nucleotides read TGTGCCAGCACCTGGGGCGCCTACAATGAGCAGTTCTTC.

This clone was detected only once. The chain uses TRBV19 and TRBJ1-2; 9 bases agree with TRBD1. The trim removed 3 bases at V and 11 bases at J, leaving 7 bases unmatched. The germline CDR1 and CDR2 sequences are LNHDA and SQIVND (reference sequence). CDR3 size: 13 residues. The CDR3 nucleotides are TGTGCCAGTAGTATGCCGGGACAGGGACTGTACACCTTC. It encodes CASSMPGQGLYTF. Full variable domain (remainder filled in from reference TRBV19 and TRBJ1-2): DGGITQSPKYLFRKEGQNVTLSCEQNLNHDAMYWYRQDPGQGLRLIYYSQIVNDFQKGDIAEGYSVSREKKESFPLTVTSAQKNPTAFYLCASSMPGQGLYTFGSGTRLTVV.

This clone was counted once. The chain joins TRBV28 to TRBJ1-1; D call uncertain. Germline CDR1 MDHEN, CDR2 SYDVKM. The ends were cut back, 2 bases at V and 0 bases at J, with 4 bases in the middle. CDR3 length: 13 amino acids. The CDR3 is CASSLILNTEAFF. CDR3 nucleotide sequence: TGTGCCAGCAGTTTAATATTGAACACTGAAGCTTTCTTT.

The sample holds a few counts of this clone. This chain joins TRBV28 and TRBJ2-1; TRBD1 agrees at 12 bases. Losses at the gene ends were 10 bases for V and 5 bases for J; bases not matched to a gene: 27. CDR1 and CDR2 (germline): MDHEN, SYDVKM. CDR3 length: 21 residues. CDR3 sequence: CAKHKSRVIGFRDRGHNEQFF. In DNA, the CDR3 is TGTGCCAAGCATAAAAGCCGGGTGATAGGGTTTCGGGACAGGGGGCACAATGAGCAGTTCTTC.

V is TRBV28 and J is TRBJ1-4; D may be TRBD1 (6 bases). The CDR3 totals 15 residues. Trimming stripped 5 bases from V and 3 bases from J, with 13 bases between. Germline CDR1 and CDR2: MDHEN and SYDVKM. The CDR3 sequence is CASSVTGWANEKLFF. In nucleotides, the CDR3 is TGTGCCAGCAGTGTGACAGGTTGGGCTAATGAAAAACTGTTTTTT. Variable domain in full (rest from reference TRBV28 and TRBJ1-4): DVKVTQSSRYLVKRTGEKVFLECVQDMDHENMFWYRQDPGLGLRLIYFSYDVKMKEKGDIPEGYSVSREKKERFSLILESASTNQTSMYLCASSVTGWANEKLFFGSGTQLSVL.

The sample holds one count of this clone. The chain links TRBV18 to TRBJ2-1; 8 bases are shared with TRBD2. The CDR3 consists of 17 residues. The J segment lost 8 bases and the V segment lost 6 bases, leaving 18 bases of the junction unmatched. Germline assignment: CDR1 KGHSH and CDR2 LQKENI. The CDR3, as DNA: TGTGCCAGCTCTCAGATTGCCAGCGGGAGTGTAATCCATGAGCAGTTCTTC. It is translated as CASSQIASGSVIHEQFF.

The chain has TRBV6-1 and TRBJ1-5, with 7 bases matching TRBD1. With 3 bases clipped from V and 3 bases from J, the junction kept 2 bases outside the gene matches. Germline lookup yields CDR1 MNHNS and CDR2 SASEGT. The CDR3 is made up of 14 amino acids. CDR3: CASSEGQNNQPQHF. DNA of the CDR3: TGTGCCAGCAGTGAGGGACAGAACAATCAGCCCCAGCATTTT.

The chain joins TRBV6-1 to TRBJ1-2; a weak D match, TRBD1 (6 bases). The germline V gene encodes CDR1 MNHNS and CDR2 SASEGT. The CDR3 totals 13 residues. Trimming cost V 2 bases and J 13 bases, with 17 bases left between them. CDR3 coding DNA: TGTGCCAGCAGTGAATACGAAGGGACACCAGGCACCTTC. Translating gives CASSEYEGTPGTF.

This clone appeared a few times. The chain employs TRBV29-1 and TRBJ2-7; 9 bases fit TRBD1. Germline V gene sequence: CDR1 SQVTM, CDR2 ANQGSEA. The CDR3 length is 17 residues. V gave up 5 bases and J gave up 1 base; unmatched junction bases: 15. The CDR3 DNA reads TGCAGCGTTAAAAAAGTGGGACCGGGACAGGGATCCTACGAGCAGTACTTC. Protein product: CSVKKVGPGQGSYEQYF.

The genes are TRBV27 and TRBJ2-3; the D gene is possibly TRBD1 (6 bases). V lost 0 bases, J lost 0 bases, and 13 bases lay in between. Germline-derived CDR1 and CDR2 are MNHEY and SMNVEV (reference sequence). CDR3 length equals 17 residues. The CDR3 DNA reads as TGTGCCAGCAGTTTATCGAGGACAGACCCTAGCACAGATACGCAGTATTTT. It is translated as CASSLSRTDPSTDTQYF.

The V gene is TRBV2, the J gene TRBJ2-2; no clear D gene. Germline-derived CDR1 and CDR2 are SNHLY and FYNNEI. With 3 bases removed from V and 5 bases from J, the gap between germline ends came to 10 bases. CDR3 length: 14 amino acids. The CDR3 loop is CASSESLLTGELFF. DNA for the CDR3: TGTGCCAGCAGTGAGTCCTTACTTACCGGGGAGCTGTTTTTT.

J is TRBJ2-3 and V is TRBV30; possible D gene TRBD2, 6 bases. V lost 4 bases and J 5 bases, leaving 10 bases between the germline ends. CDR3 length equals 12 residues. CDR1 GTSNPN and CDR2 SVGIG come from the germline V gene (reference sequence). CDR3 nucleotides: TGTGCCTGGATCAAAGCGGGAGATACGCAGTATTTT. The encoded protein is CAWIKAGDTQYF.

This chain joins TRBV28 and TRBJ2-3; D perhaps matches TRBD2 (5 bases). This CDR3 has 13 residues. V gave up 10 bases and J gave up 1 base, with 12 bases separating them. CDR1 and CDR2 (germline): MDHEN, SYDVKM. Written as DNA, the CDR3 is TGTGCCACCGGAGGTCCGGGCACAGATACGCAGTATTTT. This translates into CATGGPGTDTQYF.

The CDR3 sequence is CASSGTGANEKLFF. CDR3 DNA: TGTGCCAGCAGTGGGACAGGAGCTAATGAAAAACTGTTTTTT. The chain couples TRBV6-1 to TRBJ1-4; TRBD1 aligns across 7 bases. J gave up 3 bases and V 4 bases, and 2 bases lay outside the gene matches. CDR1 is MNHNS, CDR2 SASEGT, per germline. The CDR3 consists of 14 residues.

V gene TRBV5-4 combines with J gene TRBJ2-3, with no clear D. Germline CDR1 SGHNT, CDR2 YYREEE (reference sequence). V was cut by 0 bases and J by 6 bases, with 11 bases left in between. This CDR3 spans 14 amino acids. The CDR3 region has the DNA TGTGCCAGCAGCTTGGAGAGGCTAGGTGATACGCAGTATTTT. It translates to CASSLERLGDTQYF.

This clone has just one count. The V gene is TRBV9, the J gene TRBJ2-7; TRBD2 matches 9 bases. V shed 7 bases and J 5 bases; nucleotides not matched to a gene: 13. Germline-derived CDR1 and CDR2 are SGDLS and YYNGEE. The CDR3 covers 15 residues. The CDR3 sequence: CASAKGGLAGNEQYF. In DNA form, the CDR3 reads TGTGCCAGCGCCAAGGGGGGGCTAGCGGGAAACGAGCAGTACTTC. Complete variable domain (other parts from reference TRBV9 and TRBJ2-7): DSGVTQTPKHLITATGQRVTLRCSPRSGDLSVYWYQQSLDQGLQFLIQYYNGEERAKGNILERFSAQQFPDLHSELNLSSLELGDSALYFCASAKGGLAGNEQYFGPGTRLTVT.

The chain uses TRBV21-1 and TRBJ2-5; the table's D gene call, TRBD2, was not cross checked with the DNA. TRBV21-1 is listed as a pseudogene. This CDR3 contains 13 residues. CDR3 nucleotides: TGTGCCAGCAGCAAAGTGAAGCCGGAGACCCAGTACTTC. It encodes CASSKVKPETQYF.

The chain recombines TRBV5-6 with TRBJ2-2; a possible D gene is TRBD2 (6 bases). With 3 bases removed from V and 1 base from J, the gap between germline ends came to 10 bases. The germline gives CDR1 SGHDT, CDR2 YYEEEE. The CDR3 totals 15 residues. In DNA, the CDR3 is TGTGCCAGCAGCTGGAGGGTGGGGAACACCGGGGAGCTGTTTTTT. It yields the protein CASSWRVGNTGELFF.

The V call is TRBV19, the J call TRBJ1-2; 7 bases fit TRBD1. CDR3 size: 15 residues. Germline CDR1 is LNHDA and CDR2 is SQIVND (reference sequence). V lost 1 base to trimming and J lost 4 bases; unmatched junction nucleotides: 6. The CDR3 loop is CASSIVQGLSYGYTF. The CDR3 DNA is TGTGCCAGTAGTATAGTACAGGGGTTGAGCTATGGCTACACCTTC.

CDR3 protein: CASIRDRNTGELFF. CDR3 nucleotides: TGTGCCAGCATCCGGGACAGGAACACCGGGGAGCTGTTTTTT. The chain is built from TRBV2 and TRBJ2-2; TRBD1 matches at 7 bases. With 7 bases clipped from V and 1 base from J, the junction kept 3 bases outside the gene matches. CDR3 length equals 14 residues. Germline V gene data show CDR1 as SNHLY and CDR2 as FYNNEI.

This clone was observed a few times. V and J are TRBV30 and TRBJ1-1; TRBD1 matches at 8 bases. Trimming took 1 base from V and 4 from J; bases not matched to a gene: 2. CDR1 and CDR2 from the germline V gene are GTSNPN and SVGIG (reference sequence). This CDR3 region has 13 residues. Here the CDR3 reads CAWSGQGITEAFF. Written as DNA, the CDR3 is TGTGCCTGGAGTGGACAGGGGATCACTGAAGCTTTCTTT.

The chain links TRBV9 to TRBJ2-3; TRBD2 matches 12 bases. The CDR3 length is 16 residues. The V gene's germline CDR1 is SGDLS and CDR2 YYNGEE. V shed 1 base and J 2 bases; nucleotides not matched to a gene: 2. The DNA of the CDR3 is TGTGCCAGCAGCGTACGGACTAGCGGGAACACAGATACGCAGTATTTT. This encodes CASSVRTSGNTDTQYF.